Below, 3 T cell receptor beta chains from the same sample are listed, as sequenced in a study of spatial heterogeneity in lung cancer. The study's findings and limits: The number of expanded tumor alpha and beta chains correlated with mutation number.

As to time point: sample taken at primary tumor resection. The antigens of these receptors remain unknown. TCRdb fed the 5' RACE reads into MiXCR, producing one record per CDR3 protein. Altogether tens of thousands of distinct CDR3 sequences are present, about 4.5% being singletons, with the ten largest covering around 10%. The input for sequencing was lung tumor tissue, taken at surgery. The receptor set was obtained from a male donor with early-stage non-small cell lung cancer.

The rearrangement links TRBV27 to TRBJ1-2, with TRBD1 matching over 10 bases. The length of the CDR3 is 12 residues. CDR1 and CDR2 from the germline V gene are MNHEY and SMNVEV (reference sequence). The J segment lost 8 bases and the V segment lost 6 bases, leaving 3 bases of the junction unmatched. In nucleotides, the CDR3 is TGTGCCAGCAGCCGGGACAGGGGAGGCTACACCTTC. Protein product: CASSRDRGGYTF.

Details on this clonotype: Since a much larger clone is just one base distant, this may be a read error. This chain joins TRBV28 and TRBJ2-7; no clear D. Looked up from germline, CDR1 is MDHEN and CDR2 is SYDVKM. The CDR3 contains 11 residues. Here the CDR3 reads CANSARYEQYF. In nucleotides, the CDR3 is TGTGCCAACAGTGCCCGCTACGAGCAGTACTTC.

This clonotype was detected many times. The V and J genes are TRBV28 and TRBJ1-2; D remains unclear. In germline, CDR1 is MDHEN, CDR2 SYDVKM. There are 15 residues in the CDR3. V was pared by 1 base and J by 9 bases, with 18 bases between. The CDR3: CASSLSSHKALSYTF. The CDR3 nucleotides read TGTGCCAGCAGTTTATCATCTCACAAGGCCCTCAGCTACACCTTC.